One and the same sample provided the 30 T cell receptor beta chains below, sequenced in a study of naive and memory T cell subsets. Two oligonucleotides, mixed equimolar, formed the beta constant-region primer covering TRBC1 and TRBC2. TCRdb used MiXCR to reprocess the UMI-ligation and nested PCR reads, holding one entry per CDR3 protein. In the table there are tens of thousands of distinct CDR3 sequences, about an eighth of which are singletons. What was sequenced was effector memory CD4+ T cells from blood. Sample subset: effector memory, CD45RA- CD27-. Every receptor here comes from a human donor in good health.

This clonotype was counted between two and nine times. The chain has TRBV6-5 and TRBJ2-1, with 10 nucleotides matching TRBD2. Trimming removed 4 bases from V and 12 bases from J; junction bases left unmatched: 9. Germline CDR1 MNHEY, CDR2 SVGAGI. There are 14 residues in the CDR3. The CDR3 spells CASSSGLAAPRQFF. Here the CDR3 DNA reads TGTGCCAGCAGTTCAGGACTAGCGGCCCCTCGGCAGTTCTTC.

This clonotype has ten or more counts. The CDR3 DNA reads as TGTGCCAGCAGCCGTGACAGTCCCCTTGAAAAACTGTTTTTT. Translated, it gives CASSRDSPLEKLFF. V gene TRBV7-9 combines with J gene TRBJ1-4, with a possible D match to TRBD1 (5 bases). V was trimmed by 5 bases and J by 7 bases, leaving 14 bases between them. Germline V gives CDR1 SEHNR, CDR2 FQNEAQ (reference sequence). This CDR3 has 14 residues.

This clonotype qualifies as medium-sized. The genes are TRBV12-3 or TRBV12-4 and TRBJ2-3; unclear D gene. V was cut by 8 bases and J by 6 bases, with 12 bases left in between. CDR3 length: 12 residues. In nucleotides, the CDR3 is TGTGCCAGCTCCCGGCTCGGGGATACGCAGTATTTT. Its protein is CASSRLGDTQYF.

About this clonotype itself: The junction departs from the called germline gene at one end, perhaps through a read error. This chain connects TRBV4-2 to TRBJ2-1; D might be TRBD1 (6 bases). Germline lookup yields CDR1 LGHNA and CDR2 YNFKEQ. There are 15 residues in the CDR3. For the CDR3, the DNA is TGTGTCAGCAGCCAGGGACATCGACAGGTCAATGAGCAGTTCTTC. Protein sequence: CVSSQGHRQVNEQFF.

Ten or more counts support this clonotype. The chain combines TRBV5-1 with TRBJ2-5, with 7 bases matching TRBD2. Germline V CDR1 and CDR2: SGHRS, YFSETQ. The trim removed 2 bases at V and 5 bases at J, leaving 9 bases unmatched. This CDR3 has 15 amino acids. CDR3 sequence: CASSLGSGTGETQYF. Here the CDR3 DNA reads TGCGCCAGCAGCTTAGGAAGCGGGACGGGGGAGACCCAGTACTTC.

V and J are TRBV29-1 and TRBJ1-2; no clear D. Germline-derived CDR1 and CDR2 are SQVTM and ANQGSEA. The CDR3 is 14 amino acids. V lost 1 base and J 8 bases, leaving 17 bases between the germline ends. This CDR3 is CSVEAFLQFDGYTF. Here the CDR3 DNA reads TGCAGCGTTGAAGCATTTCTCCAATTTGACGGCTACACCTTC.

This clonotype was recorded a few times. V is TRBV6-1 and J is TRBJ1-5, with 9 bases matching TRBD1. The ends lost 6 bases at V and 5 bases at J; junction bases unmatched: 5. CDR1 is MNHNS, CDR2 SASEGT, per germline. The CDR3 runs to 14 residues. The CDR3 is CASRHRGRDQPQHF. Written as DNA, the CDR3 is TGTGCCAGCAGACACAGGGGGCGCGATCAGCCCCAGCATTTT.

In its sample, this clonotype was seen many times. The CDR3 DNA follows: TGTGCCAGCAGCTACGGGACAGACTACAATGAGCAGTTCTTC. Its translation is CASSYGTDYNEQFF. This chain connects TRBV11-2 to TRBJ2-1; 7 bases line up with TRBD1. Germline assignment: CDR1 SGHAT and CDR2 FQNNGV. Germline trimming cut 4 bases from V and 3 bases from J; bases unmatched to any gene: 3. There are 14 residues in the CDR3. The full variable domain, in which reference TRBV11-2 and TRBJ2-1 provide the parts outside the CDR3, is EAGVAQSPRYKIIEKRQSVAFWCNPISGHATLYWYQQILGQGPKLLIQFQNNGVVDDSQLPKDRFSAERLKGVDSTLKIQPAKLEDSAVYLCASSYGTDYNEQFFGPGTRLTVL.

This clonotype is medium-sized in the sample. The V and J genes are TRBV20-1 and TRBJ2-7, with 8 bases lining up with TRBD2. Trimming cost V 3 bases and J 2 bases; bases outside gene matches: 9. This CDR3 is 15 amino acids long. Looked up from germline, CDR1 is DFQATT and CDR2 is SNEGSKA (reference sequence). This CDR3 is CSASYGTSPTYEQYF. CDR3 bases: TGCAGTGCTAGTTACGGGACTAGTCCTACCTACGAGCAGTACTTC.

DNA of the CDR3: TGCAGCGTTGATCCAGGGAATGGCTACACCTTC. It yields the protein CSVDPGNGYTF. This rearrangement joins TRBV29-1 to TRBJ1-2; possible D gene TRBD1, 5 bases. V gave up 3 bases and J gave up 6 bases, with 8 bases separating them. This CDR3 has 11 residues. Germline-derived CDR1 and CDR2 are SQVTM and ANQGSEA.

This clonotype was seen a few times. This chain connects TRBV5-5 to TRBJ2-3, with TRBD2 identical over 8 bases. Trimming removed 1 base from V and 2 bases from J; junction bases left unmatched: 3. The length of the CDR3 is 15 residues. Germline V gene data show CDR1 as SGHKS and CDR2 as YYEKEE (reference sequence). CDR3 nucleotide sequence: TGTGCCAGCAGCTTGATTAGCGGGACCACAGATACGCAGTATTTT. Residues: CASSLISGTTDTQYF.

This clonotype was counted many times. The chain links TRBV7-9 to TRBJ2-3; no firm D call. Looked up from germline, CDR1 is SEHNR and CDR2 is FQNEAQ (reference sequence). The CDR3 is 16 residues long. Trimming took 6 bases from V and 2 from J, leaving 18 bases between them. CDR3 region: CASRPPFRSNTDTQYF. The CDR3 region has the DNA TGTGCCAGCAGGCCACCCTTCCGGAGCAACACAGATACGCAGTATTTT.

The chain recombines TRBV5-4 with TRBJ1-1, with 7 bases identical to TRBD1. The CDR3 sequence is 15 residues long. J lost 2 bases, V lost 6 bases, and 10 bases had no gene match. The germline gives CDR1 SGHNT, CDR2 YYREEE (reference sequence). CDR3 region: CASTTQGVFNTEAFF. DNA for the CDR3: TGTGCCAGCACTACGCAGGGGGTTTTCAACACTGAAGCTTTCTTT.

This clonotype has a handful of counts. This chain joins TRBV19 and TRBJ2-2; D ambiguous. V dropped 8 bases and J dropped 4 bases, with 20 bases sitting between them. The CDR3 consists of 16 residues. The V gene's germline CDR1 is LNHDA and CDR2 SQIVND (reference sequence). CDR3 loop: CASAPLRKWVTGELFF. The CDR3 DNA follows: TGTGCCAGTGCGCCACTGAGGAAGTGGGTCACCGGGGAGCTGTTTTTT.

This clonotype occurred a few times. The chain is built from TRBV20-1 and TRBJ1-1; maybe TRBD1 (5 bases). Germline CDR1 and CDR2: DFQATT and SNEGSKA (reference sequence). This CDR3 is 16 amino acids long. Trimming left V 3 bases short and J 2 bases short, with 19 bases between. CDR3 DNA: TGCAGTGCTAGTCAAGGGGCAGGCAGGCGAAACACTGAAGCTTTCTTT. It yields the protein CSASQGAGRRNTEAFF.

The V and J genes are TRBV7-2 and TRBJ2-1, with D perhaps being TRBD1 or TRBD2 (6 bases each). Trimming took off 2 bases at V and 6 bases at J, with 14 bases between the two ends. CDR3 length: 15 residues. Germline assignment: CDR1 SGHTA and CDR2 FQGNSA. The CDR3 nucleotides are TGTGCCAGCAGCTTAAGCTTAGGGGGGCTCAATGAGCAGTTCTTC. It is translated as CASSLSLGGLNEQFF.

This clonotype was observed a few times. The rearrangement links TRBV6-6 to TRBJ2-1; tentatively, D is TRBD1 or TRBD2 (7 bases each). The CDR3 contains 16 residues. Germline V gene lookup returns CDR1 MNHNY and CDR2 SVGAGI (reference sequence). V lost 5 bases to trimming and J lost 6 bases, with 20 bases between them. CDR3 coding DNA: TGTGCCAGCAGTCGCGAGGGGGCGGGAGTTTCCAATGAGCAGTTCTTC. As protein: CASSREGAGVSNEQFF.

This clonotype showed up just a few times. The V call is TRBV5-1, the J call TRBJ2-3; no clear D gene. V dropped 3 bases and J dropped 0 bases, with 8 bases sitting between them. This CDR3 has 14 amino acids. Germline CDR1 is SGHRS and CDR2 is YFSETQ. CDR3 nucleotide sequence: TGCGCCAGCAGCTCTCAGACTAGCACAGATACGCAGTATTTT. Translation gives CASSSQTSTDTQYF.

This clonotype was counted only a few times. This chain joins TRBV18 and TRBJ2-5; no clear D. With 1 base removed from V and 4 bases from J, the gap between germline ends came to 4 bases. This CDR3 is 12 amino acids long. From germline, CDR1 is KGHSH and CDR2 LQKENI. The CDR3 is CASSPLGETQYF. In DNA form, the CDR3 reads TGTGCCAGCTCACCACTTGGAGAGACCCAGTACTTC.

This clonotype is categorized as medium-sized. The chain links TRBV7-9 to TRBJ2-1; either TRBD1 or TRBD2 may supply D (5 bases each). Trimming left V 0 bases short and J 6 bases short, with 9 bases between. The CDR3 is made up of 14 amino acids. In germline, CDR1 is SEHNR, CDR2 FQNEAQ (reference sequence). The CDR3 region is CASSLAGTLNEQFF. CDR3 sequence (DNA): TGTGCCAGCAGCTTAGCCGGGACCCTCAATGAGCAGTTCTTC.

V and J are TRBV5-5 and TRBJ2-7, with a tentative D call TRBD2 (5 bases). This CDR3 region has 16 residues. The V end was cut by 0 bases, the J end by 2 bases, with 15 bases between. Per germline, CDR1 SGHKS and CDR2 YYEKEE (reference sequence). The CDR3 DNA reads TGTGCCAGCAGCTTGGTCGGGCGGGTCGGTCCCTACGAGCAGTACTTC. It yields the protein CASSLVGRVGPYEQYF.

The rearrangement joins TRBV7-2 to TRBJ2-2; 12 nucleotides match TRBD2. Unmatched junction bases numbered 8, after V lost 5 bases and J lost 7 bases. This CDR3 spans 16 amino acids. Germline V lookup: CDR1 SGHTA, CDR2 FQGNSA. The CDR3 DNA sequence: TGTGCCAGCAGCAAACCGGGACTAGCGGGTGTCGGGGAGCTGTTTTTT. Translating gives CASSKPGLAGVGELFF.

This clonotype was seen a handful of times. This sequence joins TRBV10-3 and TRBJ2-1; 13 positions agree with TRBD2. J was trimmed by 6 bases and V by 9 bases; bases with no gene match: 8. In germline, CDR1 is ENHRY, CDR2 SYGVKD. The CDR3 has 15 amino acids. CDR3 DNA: TGTGCCATAGGACTAGCGGGAGCCTCAAGCAATGAGCAGTTCTTC. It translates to CAIGLAGASSNEQFF.

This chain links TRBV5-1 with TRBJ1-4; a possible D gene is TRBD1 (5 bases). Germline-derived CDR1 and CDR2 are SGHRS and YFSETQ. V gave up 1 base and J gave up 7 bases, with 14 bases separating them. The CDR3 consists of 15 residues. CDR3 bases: TGCGCCAGCAGCTTGTTCTCGGGGGTCGGTGAAAAACTGTTTTTT. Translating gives CASSLFSGVGEKLFF.

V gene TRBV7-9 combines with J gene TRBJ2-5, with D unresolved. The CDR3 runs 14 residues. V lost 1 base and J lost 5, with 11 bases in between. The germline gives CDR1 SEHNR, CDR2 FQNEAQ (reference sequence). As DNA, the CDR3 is TGTGCCAGCAGCTTAGGGCAGGCTGTCGAGACCCAGTACTTC. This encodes CASSLGQAVETQYF.

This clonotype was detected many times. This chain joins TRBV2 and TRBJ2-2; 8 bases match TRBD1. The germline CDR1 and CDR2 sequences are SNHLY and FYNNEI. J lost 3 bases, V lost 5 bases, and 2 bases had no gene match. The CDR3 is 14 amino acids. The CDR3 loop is CASSPQGDTGELFF. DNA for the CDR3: TGTGCCAGCAGTCCACAGGGGGACACCGGGGAGCTGTTTTTT.

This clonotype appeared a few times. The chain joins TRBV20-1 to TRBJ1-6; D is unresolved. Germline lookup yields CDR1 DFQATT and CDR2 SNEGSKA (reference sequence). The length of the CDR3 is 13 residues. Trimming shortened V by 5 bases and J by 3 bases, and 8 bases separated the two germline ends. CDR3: CSARPNYNSPLHF. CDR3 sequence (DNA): TGCAGTGCTCGACCGAACTATAATTCACCCCTCCACTTT.

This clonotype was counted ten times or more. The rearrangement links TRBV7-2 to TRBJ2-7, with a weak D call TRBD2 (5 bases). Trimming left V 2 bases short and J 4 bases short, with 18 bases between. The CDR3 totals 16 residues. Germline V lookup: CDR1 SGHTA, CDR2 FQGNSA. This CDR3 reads CASSLSSSSGLYEQYF. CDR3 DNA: TGTGCCAGCAGCTTATCCTCTTCCAGCGGACTTTACGAGCAGTACTTC.

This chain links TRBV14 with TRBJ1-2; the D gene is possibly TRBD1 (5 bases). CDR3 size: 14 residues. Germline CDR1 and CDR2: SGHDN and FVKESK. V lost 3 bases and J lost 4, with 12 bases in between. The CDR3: CASSQEVQGYGYTF. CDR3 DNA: TGTGCCAGCAGCCAGGAAGTCCAGGGCTATGGCTACACCTTC.

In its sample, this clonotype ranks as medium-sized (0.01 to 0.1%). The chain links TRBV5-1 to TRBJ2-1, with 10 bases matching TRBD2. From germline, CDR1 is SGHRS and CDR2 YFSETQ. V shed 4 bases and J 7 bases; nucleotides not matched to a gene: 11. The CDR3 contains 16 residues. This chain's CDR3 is CASSPLAGGSGNEQFF. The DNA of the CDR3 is TGCGCCAGCAGCCCGTTAGCGGGAGGCTCGGGGAATGAGCAGTTCTTC.